This T cell receptor beta chain was identified during a study of blood T cell repertoires in COVID-19. The authors' processing: Cell counts per sample came from amplifying reference gene primers. TCRdb's copy holds only in-frame clones and misses some; the assay was immunoSEQ multiplex PCR. The DNA gave D and trimming, while V, J and clone size come from that table. The sample holds 170,000 or so clones; about 90% are singletons and the top ten take 7% to 7.5%. V was clipped by 1 base and J by 5 bases, with 11 bases between them. This CDR3 has 14 amino acids. The germline gives CDR1 LNHNV, CDR2 YYDKDF (reference sequence).

Material for sequencing was PBMCs or T cells enriched from blood (not recorded which). The V and J genes are TRBV15 and TRBJ1-2, with D maybe TRBD1 (6 bases). The clonotype originates from a woman aged 45-65 years who had recovered from COVID-19. CDR3 sequence reads: CATSRALQGYGYTF. CDR3 coding DNA: TGTGCCACCAGCAGAGCCTTACAGGGATATGGCTACACCTTC.